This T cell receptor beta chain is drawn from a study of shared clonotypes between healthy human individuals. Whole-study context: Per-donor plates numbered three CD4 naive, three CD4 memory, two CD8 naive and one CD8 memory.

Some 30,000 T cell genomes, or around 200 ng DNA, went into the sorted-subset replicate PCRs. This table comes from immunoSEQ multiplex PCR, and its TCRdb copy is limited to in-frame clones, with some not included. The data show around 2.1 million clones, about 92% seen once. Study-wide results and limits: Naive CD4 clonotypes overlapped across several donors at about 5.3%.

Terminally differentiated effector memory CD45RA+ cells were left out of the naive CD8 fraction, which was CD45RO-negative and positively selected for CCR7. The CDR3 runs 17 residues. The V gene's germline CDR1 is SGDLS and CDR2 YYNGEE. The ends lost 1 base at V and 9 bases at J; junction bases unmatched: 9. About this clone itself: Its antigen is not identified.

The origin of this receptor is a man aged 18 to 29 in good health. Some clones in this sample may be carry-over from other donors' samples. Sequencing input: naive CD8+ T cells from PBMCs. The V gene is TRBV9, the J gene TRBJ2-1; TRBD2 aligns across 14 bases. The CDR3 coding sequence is TGTGCCAGCAGCGTATTGGGACTAGCGGGAGAAGGAGGTGAGCAGTTCTTC. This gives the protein CASSVLGLAGEGGEQFF.